This T cell receptor beta chain appears in the sequencing data of a study of cytomegalovirus exposure and HLA in healthy donors. TCRdb's table, derived via immunoSEQ multiplex PCR, lists solely in-frame clones and lacks some. The repertoire holds about 180,000 clones, with less than 85% as singletons. Comment on this clone: Its antigen is not known.

V was cut by 3 bases and J by 3 bases, with 7 bases left in between. This CDR3 comprises 12 residues. Looked up from germline, CDR1 is SGHDT and CDR2 is YYEEEE. Broader study findings: In a later analysis, first-cohort TCR clusters were found to tend to co-occur in the approximately 120 validation repertoires. A few CMV-associated chains were confirmed in vitro to be specific for CMV antigens. Overall, roughly 170 TCR beta chains were annotated as cytomegalovirus-associated. TCR sequences were mostly rare, though some public TCRs occurred in many donors.

The genes are TRBV5-6 and TRBJ2-7; TRBD1 might be the D (6 bases). The sequence derives from a man younger than 30 in good health and CMV-seropositive. What was sequenced was PBMCs. In DNA, the CDR3 is TGTGCCAGCAGCTGGACAGTCTACGAGCAGTACTTC. Its translation is CASSWTVYEQYF.